These 8 T cell receptor beta chains came from one sample sequenced in a study of siplizumab effects on memory and regulatory T cells. Generated by immunoSEQ multiplex PCR, the TCRdb table keeps only in-frame clones and is missing some. This table has about 120,000 clones, 93% appearing once. Material: non-Treg CD4+ T cells sorted from blood. These TCRs come from a human donor in good health.

This chain uses TRBV5-1 with TRBJ2-1, with D possibly TRBD1 on 5 matching bases. The germline CDR1 and CDR2 sequences are SGHRS and YFSETQ. CDR3 length: 15 amino acids. V lost 3 bases and J lost 0, with 10 bases in between. CDR3 sequence (DNA): TGCGCCAGCAGCTCGGACAAAAGCTCCTACAATGAGCAGTTCTTC. It yields the protein CASSSDKSSYNEQFF. The variable domain in full, completed from reference TRBV5-1 and TRBJ2-1, reads KAGVTQTPRYLIKTRGQQVTLSCSPISGHRSVSWYQQTPGQGLQFLFEYFSETQRNKGNFPGRFSGRQFSNSRSEMNVSTLELGDSALYLCASSSDKSSYNEQFFGPGTRLTVL.

The chain employs TRBV6-1 and TRBJ1-1; TRBD1 is a possible D gene (5 bases). The CDR3 is 15 amino acids. Looked up from germline, CDR1 is MNHNS and CDR2 is SASEGT. Trimming took 0 bases from V and 5 from J, leaving 13 bases between them. CDR3 in DNA: TGTGCCAGCAGTGAAGCAGGCAGGGTGTCGACTGAAGCTTTCTTT. It codes for CASSEAGRVSTEAFF.

This chain links TRBV4-1 with TRBJ2-7, with 7 bases that match TRBD1. Germline lookup yields CDR1 MGHRA and CDR2 YSYEKL. The CDR3 runs to 16 residues. Germline trimming cut 3 bases from V and 6 bases from J; bases unmatched to any gene: 14. The CDR3 protein is CASSQTRTGPLIEQYF. The CDR3 DNA reads as TGCGCCAGCAGCCAGACCCGGACAGGCCCTTTGATCGAGCAGTACTTC.

This rearrangement joins TRBV6-5 to TRBJ1-2, with D perhaps TRBD1 (6 bases). Germline V lookup: CDR1 MNHEY, CDR2 SVGAGI. CDR3 length: 13 amino acids. V lost 2 bases, J lost 7 bases, and 11 bases lay in between. The CDR3 bases are TGTGCCAGCAGTTACAGGGGGTTGCGTGGCTACACCTTC. Translating it yields CASSYRGLRGYTF.

This clone turned up a few times. The V and J genes are TRBV6-8 and TRBJ1-1; D remains ambiguous. CDR3 length equals 14 residues. Germline-derived CDR1 and CDR2 are MNHGY and SAAAGT. V lost 6 bases to trimming and J lost 4 bases, with 15 bases between them. CDR3 in amino acids: CASRGDGTFTEAFF. For the CDR3, the DNA is TGTGCCAGCAGGGGAGACGGCACTTTCACTGAAGCTTTCTTT.

The CDR3 bases are TGTGCCAGCAGGCCGGGCGGGACTGCTCCCCTAAATTCACCCCTCCACTTT. Translating gives CASRPGGTAPLNSPLHF. The J gene is TRBJ1-6, the V gene TRBV7-6; D perhaps matches TRBD1 (5 bases). V dropped 6 bases and J dropped 7 bases, with 22 bases sitting between them. CDR3 length: 17 residues. The germline gives CDR1 SGHVS, CDR2 FNYEAQ.

CDR3 nucleotides: TGTGCCAGCAGCTACGCCGGGACTAGCGGGGGGAAAGGCGGGGAGCTGTTTTTT. Its protein product is CASSYAGTSGGKGGELFF. The V call is TRBV7-3, the J call TRBJ2-2, with 15 bases fitting TRBD2. After removal of 4 bases from V and 7 bases from J, the junction contained 10 bases not matched to a gene. The CDR3 is 18 residues long. Germline lookup yields CDR1 SGHTA and CDR2 FQGTGA.

This chain links TRBV7-3 with TRBJ2-3; TRBD1 agrees at 7 bases. Germline values: CDR1 SGHTA, CDR2 FQGTGA. The CDR3 is 14 residues long. Germline trimming cut 3 bases from V and 2 bases from J; bases unmatched to any gene: 2. CDR3 amino acids: CASSFDRATDTQYF. The CDR3 bases are TGTGCCAGCAGCTTTGACAGGGCCACAGATACGCAGTATTTT.